The entry below gives a single T cell receptor beta chain sequence along with its context. A much larger clone differs by one base, so this may be a read error. This sample is drawn from a study of T cells of healthy individuals. The germline gives CDR1 DFQATT, CDR2 SNEGSKA (reference sequence). V was pared by 6 bases and J by 8 bases, with 16 bases between. The CDR3 spans 13 residues. Using its own MiXCR run on the 5' RACE reads, TCRdb lists one record per CDR3 protein. The table lists around 100,000 distinct CDR3 sequences, 17% of them singletons. The chain has TRBV20-1 and TRBJ1-4; weak D call: TRBD1 (6 bases). The TCR comes from a human donor in good health. The DNA of the CDR3 is TGCAGTGCCAGGACAGTGGTACGGGAAAAACTGTTTTTT. Translated, it gives CSARTVVREKLFF.